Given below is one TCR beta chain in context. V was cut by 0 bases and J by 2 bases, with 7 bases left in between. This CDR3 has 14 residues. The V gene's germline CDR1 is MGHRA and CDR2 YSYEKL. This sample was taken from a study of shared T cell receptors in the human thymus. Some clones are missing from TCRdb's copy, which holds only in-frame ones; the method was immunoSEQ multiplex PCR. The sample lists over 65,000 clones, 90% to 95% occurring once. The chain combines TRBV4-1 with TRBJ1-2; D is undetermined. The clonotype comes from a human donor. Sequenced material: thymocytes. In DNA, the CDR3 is TGCGCCAGCAGCCAAGATTTAAGCAACTATGGCTACACCTTC. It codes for CASSQDLSNYGYTF.